Each of the 22 T cell receptor beta chains below was sequenced from the same sample in a study of cytomegalovirus exposure and HLA in healthy donors. PCR involved 60 Vbeta and 13 Jbeta primers. Sequencing used immunoSEQ multiplex PCR; TCRdb keeps in-frame clones, though not all of them. The sample lists some 150,000 clones, under 80% seen once, with about 4.5% in the top ten. The sample comprised PBMCs. Every receptor here comes from a man aged 40-49 years in good health and CMV-seronegative.

This chain links TRBV30 with TRBJ2-5; 8 bases are a match to TRBD2. Trimming took 7 bases from V and 5 from J; bases not matched to a gene: 6. This CDR3 is 12 amino acids long. CDR1 and CDR2 from the germline V gene are GTSNPN and SVGIG (reference sequence). CDR3 in amino acids: CASGGALETQYF. CDR3 in DNA: TGTGCCTCCGGGGGGGCCTTGGAGACCCAGTACTTC. Full variable domain (rest looked up from reference TRBV30 and TRBJ2-5): SQTIHQWPATLVQPVGSPLSLECTVEGTSNPNLYWYRQAAGRGLQLLFYSVGIGQISSEVPQNLSASRPQDRQFILSSKKLLLSDSGFYLCASGGALETQYFGPGTRLLVL.

The chain uses TRBV5-6 and TRBJ1-2; perhaps TRBD1 as D (5 bases). Germline assignment: CDR1 SGHDT and CDR2 YYEEEE. Trimming left V 6 bases short and J 7 bases short, with 25 bases between. The CDR3 has 16 amino acids. Here the CDR3 DNA reads TGTGCCAGCAACTTCGTAGTAGGCGGGGCCCAGTCTGGCTACACCTTC. Protein sequence: CASNFVVGGAQSGYTF.

This clone was seen only a few times. The chain recombines TRBV5-6 with TRBJ1-1; 9 bases line up with TRBD1. The J segment lost 11 bases and the V segment lost 4 bases, leaving 9 bases of the junction unmatched. The germline gives CDR1 SGHDT, CDR2 YYEEEE. The CDR3 runs 13 residues. The chain's CDR3 is CASSRTGTGLAFF. CDR3 sequence (DNA): TGTGCCAGCAGCCGAACCGGGACAGGGTTGGCTTTCTTT.

The V gene is TRBV7-9, the J gene TRBJ2-5; 9 bases match TRBD1. The tail of the sequence fits TRBJ2-7 better, so the J call may be wrong. CDR3 length equals 16 residues. CDR1 and CDR2 (germline): SEHNR, FQNEAQ (reference sequence). The DNA for the CDR3 is TGTGCCAGCAGCTTAGAGGACAGGGGTAGCTCCTACGAGCAGTACTTC. Protein sequence: CASSLEDRGSSYEQYF.

This clone was found a few times. The J gene is TRBJ1-4, the V gene TRBV5-5; a possible D gene is TRBD1 (5 bases). Germline assignment: CDR1 SGHKS and CDR2 YYEKEE (reference sequence). This CDR3 spans 15 amino acids. Trimming removed 0 bases from V and 8 bases from J, with 14 bases in between. The DNA for the CDR3 is TGTGCCAGCAGCTTGGCGACAGCTCCACGGGAAAAACTGTTTTTT. Protein product: CASSLATAPREKLFF. Full variable domain (remainder filled in from reference TRBV5-5 and TRBJ1-4): DAGVTQSPTHLIKTRGQQVTLRCSPISGHKSVSWYQQVLGQGPQFIFQYYEKEERGRGNFPDRFSARQFPNYSSELNVNALLLGDSALYLCASSLATAPREKLFFGSGTQLSVL.

The chain has TRBV7-2 and TRBJ2-7; TRBD2 agrees at 10 bases. CDR1 and CDR2 from the germline V gene are SGHTA and FQGNSA. With V trimmed by 1 base and J by 6 bases, 6 bases remained unmatched. The CDR3 totals 15 residues. The CDR3 DNA follows: TGTGCCAGCAGCTTAGTTGGTAGCGGGGGGATCGAGCAGTACTTC. Translation: CASSLVGSGGIEQYF.

The V gene is TRBV29-1, the J gene TRBJ2-7; D perhaps matches TRBD2 (5 bases). V was pared by 3 bases and J by 9 bases, with 21 bases between. The V gene's germline CDR1 is SQVTM and CDR2 ANQGSEA. This CDR3 spans 14 amino acids. CDR3: CSVEESAAKSGQYF. In nucleotides, the CDR3 is TGCAGCGTTGAGGAATCGGCAGCTAAAAGCGGGCAGTACTTC.

Worth noting for this clone: Other DNA variants within this sample encode the same CDR3. The chain carries TRBV13 and TRBJ2-7, with unresolved D. The CDR3 consists of 14 residues. Germline assignment: CDR1 PRHDT and CDR2 FYEKMQ (reference sequence). The germline V and J ends were trimmed by 3 bases and 4 bases, with 13 bases remaining between them. In DNA form, the CDR3 reads TGTGCCAGCAGCTTGGGCAGTAACCCTTACGAGCAGTACTTC. Translation gives CASSLGSNPYEQYF.

Turning to this clone: An end of the junction differs from the germline gene, which may be a read error. The chain carries TRBV28 and TRBJ2-7; 13 bases match TRBD2. The CDR3 spans 12 residues. Germline values: CDR1 MDHEN, CDR2 SYDVKM. CDR3 protein: CASSVGTSGVHF. CDR3 coding DNA: TGTGCCAGCAGTGTAGGGACTAGCGGGGTTCACTTC.

The chain joins TRBV2 to TRBJ2-5; D might be TRBD2 (7 bases). The V gene's germline CDR1 is SNHLY and CDR2 FYNNEI. The CDR3 totals 12 residues. Trimming took 7 bases from V and 5 from J, leaving 11 bases between them. Here the CDR3 reads CASKGGPETQYF. The DNA for the CDR3 is TGTGCCAGCAAGGGGGGGCCGGAGACCCAGTACTTC.

The V call is TRBV10-3, the J call TRBJ1-1; D is undetermined. The germline CDR1 and CDR2 sequences are ENHRY and SYGVKD. The V and J ends lost 4 bases and 3 bases respectively, with 9 bases between them. CDR3 length equals 13 residues. The DNA of the CDR3 is TGTGCCATCAGTGCGGGGAGGGACACTGAAGCTTTCTTT. Its translation is CAISAGRDTEAFF.

The chain carries TRBV5-1 and TRBJ1-1; D ambiguous. Germline values: CDR1 SGHRS, CDR2 YFSETQ. V was cut by 1 base and J by 4 bases, with 8 bases left in between. The CDR3 has 13 residues. CDR3 amino acids: CASSLSAGTEAFF. The CDR3 DNA follows: TGCGCCAGCAGCTTGAGTGCGGGCACTGAAGCTTTCTTT.

This clone appeared a single time. The chain has TRBV5-4 and TRBJ2-7; D perhaps matches TRBD1 (6 bases). Germline V gene lookup returns CDR1 SGHNT and CDR2 YYREEE (reference sequence). The CDR3 consists of 16 residues. V was trimmed by 4 bases and J by 0 bases, leaving 17 bases between them. CDR3 region: CASSATPGVSSYEQYF. The CDR3 coding sequence is TGTGCCAGCAGCGCGACACCAGGGGTTAGCTCCTACGAGCAGTACTTC.

The chain's CDR3 is CASSRTTGLSPLHF. The DNA of the CDR3 is TGTGCCAGCAGTCGCACTACAGGGCTCTCACCCCTCCACTTT. V usage is TRBV28 and J usage is TRBJ1-6; the D gene is possibly TRBD1 (6 bases). CDR1 is MDHEN, CDR2 SYDVKM, per germline. Trimming cost V 5 bases and J 10 bases, with 15 bases left between them. There are 14 residues in the CDR3.

The rearrangement joins TRBV7-2 to TRBJ2-3, with 11 bases lining up with TRBD2. V was pared by 2 bases and J by 9 bases, with 4 bases of the junction left unmatched. In germline, CDR1 is SGHTA, CDR2 FQGNSA. The CDR3 totals 14 residues. This chain's CDR3 is CASSLSSGGETQYF. CDR3 DNA: TGTGCCAGCAGCTTAAGTAGCGGGGGGGAGACGCAGTATTTT. Together with reference TRBV7-2 and TRBJ2-3, the CDR3 gives the full variable domain: GAGVSQSPSNKVTEKGKDVELRCDPISGHTALYWYRQSLGQGLEFLIYFQGNSAPDKSGLPSDRFSAERTGGSVSTLTIQRTQQEDSAVYLCASSLSSGGETQYFGPGTRLTVL.

The gene calls are TRBV10-2 and TRBJ2-7; tentative D call: TRBD1 (6 bases). The length of the CDR3 is 13 residues. V was pared by 5 bases and J by 0 bases, with 8 bases between. From germline, CDR1 is WSHSY and CDR2 SAAADI. CDR3: CASSWTASYEQYF. The CDR3 DNA is TGCGCCAGCAGTTGGACAGCCTCCTACGAGCAGTACTTC.

The chain couples TRBV5-4 to TRBJ1-1; 9 nucleotides line up with TRBD1. CDR1 and CDR2 (germline): SGHNT, YYREEE (reference sequence). This CDR3 contains 15 residues. The V gene end was trimmed by 4 bases and the J gene end by 0 bases; junction bases not matched to a gene: 4. CDR3 residues: CASSHDRGLNTEAFF. The CDR3 coding sequence is TGTGCCAGCAGCCATGACAGGGGGTTGAACACTGAAGCTTTCTTT.

This clone appeared a single time. This sequence joins TRBV11-2 and TRBJ2-5, with D perhaps matching TRBD1 (7 bases). The DNA end favors TRBJ2-7, so the J call may be wrong. Per the germline V gene, CDR1 is SGHAT and CDR2 is FQNNGV. This CDR3 has 14 amino acids. The CDR3 sequence: CASSPAGGNYEQYF. In DNA, the CDR3 is TGTGCCAGCAGCCCCGCAGGGGGGAACTACGAGCAGTACTTC.

This chain joins TRBV5-1 and TRBJ1-1; D is unclear. The V end lost 5 bases, the J end lost 5 bases, and 13 bases lay between the germline ends. Germline V gene lookup returns CDR1 SGHRS and CDR2 YFSETQ. CDR3 size: 13 residues. The CDR3 loop reads CASRREPLTEAFF. The CDR3 region has the DNA TGCGCCAGCAGGAGGGAACCGTTGACTGAAGCTTTCTTT.

This chain connects TRBV4-3 to TRBJ2-1; 9 bases align to TRBD2. Trimming cost V 4 bases and J 8 bases; bases outside gene matches: 3. The germline V gene has CDR1 LGHNA and CDR2 YSLEER. This CDR3 is 13 amino acids long. The CDR3 region is CASSPAGGDEQFF. The CDR3 nucleotides read TGCGCCAGCAGCCCAGCGGGGGGTGATGAGCAGTTCTTC.

This chain links TRBV9 with TRBJ1-1, with 11 bases aligning to TRBD1. Trimming removed 3 bases from V and 0 bases from J; junction bases left unmatched: 7. Looked up from germline, CDR1 is SGDLS and CDR2 is YYNGEE. The CDR3 loop spans 17 amino acids. The CDR3, as DNA: TGTGCCAGCAGCGGAGCCGGGACAGGGGGGATGAACACTGAAGCTTTCTTT. It specifies CASSGAGTGGMNTEAFF.

The V and J genes are TRBV21-1 and TRBJ2-5; the D segment call TRBD1 is taken from the table without a DNA check. TRBV21-1 is noted as a pseudogene. This CDR3 comprises 16 residues. The CDR3 coding sequence is TGTGCCAGCAGCGCACCGGGACAGGGATCGGGAGAGACCCAGTACTTC. As protein: CASSAPGQGSGETQYF.